Listed below are T cell receptor beta chains from one sample, sequenced in a study of PD-1 blockade in mismatch repair-deficient tumors. Assay: immunoSEQ multiplex PCR; the TCRdb copy retains only in-frame clones and omits some. The sample shows about 14,000 clones, 84% of them seen only once. The sequencing here drew on PBMCs, taken less than 15 weeks after starting pembrolizumab. These receptors were collected from an adult with mismatch repair-deficient cancer. CDR3s leave out the opening cysteine and the closing phenylalanine or tryptophan. The order of the fields is CDR3 protein, V gene, J gene.

CDR3aa: ASGWTANNEQF; v_gene: TRBV27; j_gene: TRBJ2-1
CDR3aa: ASSGGRVGELF; v_gene: TRBV28; j_gene: TRBJ2-2
CDR3aa: ASRGSAGGPNEQY; v_gene: TRBV19; j_gene: .
CDR3aa: ASSIRASQAYGYT; v_gene: TRBV19; j_gene: TRBJ1-2
CDR3aa: ASSLNQGQGEQY; v_gene: TRBV7-8; j_gene: TRBJ2-7
CDR3aa: SVGDRGVNQPQH; v_gene: TRBV29-1; j_gene: TRBJ1-5
CDR3aa: ASSLGGRYTGELF; v_gene: TRBV5-4; j_gene: TRBJ2-2
CDR3aa: ASSKDSYTEAF; v_gene: TRBV7-9; j_gene: TRBJ1-1
CDR3aa: ASSLGPTGRNYEQY; v_gene: TRBV7-2; j_gene: TRBJ2-7
CDR3aa: ASSGNRDRIQPQH; v_gene: TRBV6-1; j_gene: TRBJ1-5
CDR3aa: SAWAGTEAF; v_gene: TRBV29-1; j_gene: TRBJ1-1
CDR3aa: ASSPGTSLNYGYT; v_gene: TRBV19; j_gene: TRBJ1-2
CDR3aa: ASTTQRGTPYNEQF; v_gene: TRBV5-1; j_gene: TRBJ2-1
CDR3aa: ASSSAGLAGWDTQY; v_gene: TRBV27; j_gene: TRBJ2-3
CDR3aa: ASSQGWREGKAGELF; v_gene: TRBV4-2; j_gene: TRBJ2-2
CDR3aa: ASSIGGRYGYT; v_gene: TRBV19; j_gene: TRBJ1-2
CDR3aa: ASSYAPREVLDEQF; v_gene: TRBV7-9; j_gene: TRBJ2-1
CDR3aa: ASSLVLESEQY; v_gene: TRBV5-1; j_gene: TRBJ2-7
CDR3aa: ASKGLADSYEQY; v_gene: TRBV27; j_gene: TRBJ2-7
CDR3aa: ASSGGQGDTEAF; v_gene: TRBV7-6; j_gene: TRBJ1-1
CDR3aa: ASSTRQGTGELF; v_gene: TRBV27; j_gene: TRBJ2-2
CDR3aa: ASSYIWGGTDTQY; v_gene: TRBV18; j_gene: TRBJ2-3
CDR3aa: ASSYGLNQPQH; v_gene: TRBV6-5; j_gene: TRBJ1-5
CDR3aa: SVSLGTGTDTQY; v_gene: TRBV29-1; j_gene: TRBJ2-3
CDR3aa: ASSFREGTNEQF; v_gene: TRBV6-1; j_gene: TRBJ2-1
CDR3aa: ASSLETGASIYEQY; v_gene: TRBV5-1; j_gene: TRBJ2-7
CDR3aa: ASSLAVAKNIQY; v_gene: TRBV5-4; j_gene: TRBJ2-4
CDR3aa: ASSMTSDSYYEKLF; v_gene: TRBV27; j_gene: TRBJ1-4
CDR3aa: AGGDLRTGELF; v_gene: TRBV6-5; j_gene: TRBJ2-2
CDR3aa: ASSYGGTDKAYEQY; v_gene: TRBV5-1; j_gene: TRBJ2-7
CDR3aa: ATSPPGQGRYEQY; v_gene: TRBV15; j_gene: TRBJ2-7
CDR3aa: SVERTSKETQY; v_gene: TRBV29-1; j_gene: TRBJ2-5
CDR3aa: ASNDGGRRSYNEQF; v_gene: TRBV5-6; j_gene: TRBJ2-1
CDR3aa: ASSITGGTNQPQH; v_gene: TRBV7-8; j_gene: TRBJ1-5
CDR3aa: ASSLKGWGVNTEAF; v_gene: TRBV13; j_gene: TRBJ1-1
CDR3aa: ASSLSAGGGYEQY; v_gene: TRBV7-3; j_gene: TRBJ2-7
CDR3aa: ASSLDRSNTEAF; v_gene: TRBV7-2; j_gene: TRBJ1-1
CDR3aa: ASSRTGTNINTEAF; v_gene: TRBV27; j_gene: TRBJ1-1
CDR3aa: AWSVLGGQGSGETQY; v_gene: TRBV30; j_gene: TRBJ2-5